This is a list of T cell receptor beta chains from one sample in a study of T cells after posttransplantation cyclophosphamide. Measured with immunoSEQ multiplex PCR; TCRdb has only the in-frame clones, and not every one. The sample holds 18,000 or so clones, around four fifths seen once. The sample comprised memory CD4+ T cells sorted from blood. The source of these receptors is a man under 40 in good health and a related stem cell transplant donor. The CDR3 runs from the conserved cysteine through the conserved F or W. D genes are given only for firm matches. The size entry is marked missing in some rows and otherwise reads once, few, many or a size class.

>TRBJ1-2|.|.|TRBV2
TGTGCCAGCAGTGAAAGAACGCAGGGCACCTATGGCTACACCTTC
CASSERTQGTYGYTF
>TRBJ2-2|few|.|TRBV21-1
TGTGCCAGCAGCAAAGACGCAAGGGGTAACACCGGGGAGCTGTTTTTT
CASSKDARGNTGELFF
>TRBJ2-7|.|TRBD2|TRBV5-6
TGTGCCAGCAGCTTTACCGGGACTAGCATCCACGAGCAGTACTTC
CASSFTGTSIHEQYF
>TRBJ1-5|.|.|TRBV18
TGTGCCAGCTCCCCTCTGAGTAGCAATCAGCCCCAGCATTTT
CASSPLSSNQPQHF
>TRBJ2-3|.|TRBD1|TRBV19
TGTGCCAGTAGTCCCAGGGGGATAACGACAGATACGCAGTATTTT
CASSPRGITTDTQYF
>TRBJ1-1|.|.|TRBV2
TGTGCCAGCACTTTGAACACTGAAGCTTTCTTT
CASTLNTEAFF
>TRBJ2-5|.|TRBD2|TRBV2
TGTGCCAGCAGCCGCCCACTAGCGGGGGGCCAAGAGACCCAGTACTTC
CASSRPLAGGQETQYF
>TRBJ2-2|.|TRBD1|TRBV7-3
TGTGCCAGCAGCTTCCGGGACAGGGGAACGGGGGAGCTGTTTTTT
CASSFRDRGTGELFF
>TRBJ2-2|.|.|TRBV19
TGTGCCATCTCAACCACTGCGAACACCGGGGAGCTGTTTTTT
CAISTTANTGELFF
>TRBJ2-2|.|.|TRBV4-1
TGCGCCAGCAGACACGCTAAGGGGGACACCGGGGAGCTGTTTTTT
CASRHAKGDTGELFF
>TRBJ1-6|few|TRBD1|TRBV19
TGTGCCAGTAGTTACCTGACAGGGGGGATCGGCGGTTCACCCCTCCACTTT
CASSYLTGGIGGSPLHF
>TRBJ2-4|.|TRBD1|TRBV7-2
TGTGCCAGCAGCTTAGGACAGGGAAACATTCAGTACTTC
CASSLGQGNIQYF
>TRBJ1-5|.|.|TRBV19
TGTGCCAGTAATAGTCAGATGCTACTAACCGGTCAGCCCCAGCATTTT
CASNSQMLLTGQPQHF
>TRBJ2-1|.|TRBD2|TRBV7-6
TGTGCCAGCAGCTCTATAGGGCTAGCGGGAGGCAATGAGCAGTTCTTC
CASSSIGLAGGNEQFF
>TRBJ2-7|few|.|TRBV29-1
TGCAGCGTCGTCCTCCCTGGGCTCCCCTACGAGCAGTACTTC
CSVVLPGLPYEQYF
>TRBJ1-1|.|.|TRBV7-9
TGTGCCAGCACCGCCTCGGGGAACACTGAAGCTTTCTTT
CASTASGNTEAFF
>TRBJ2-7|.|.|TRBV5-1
TGCGCCAGCAGCCTATTGACTTCCTACGAGCAGTACTTC
CASSLLTSYEQYF
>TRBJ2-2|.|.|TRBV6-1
TGTGCCAGCACTAGAGATCTTAACACCGGGGAGCTGTTTTTT
CASTRDLNTGELFF
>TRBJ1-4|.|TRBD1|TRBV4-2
TGTGCCAGCAGGTCCGGGACAGGGGCGCAGGCGGATGAAAAACTGTTTTTT
CASRSGTGAQADEKLFF
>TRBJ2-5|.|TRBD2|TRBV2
TGTGCCAGCAGTGGTGGACTAGCGGGGAGGGGGGAGACCCAGTACTTC
CASSGGLAGRGETQYF
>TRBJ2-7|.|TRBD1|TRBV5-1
TGCGCCAGCAGCCGCCTACATAGGGACAGGGTCACGACCTACGAGCAGTACTTC
CASSRLHRDRVTTYEQYF
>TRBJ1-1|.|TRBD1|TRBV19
TGTGCCAGTAGTATTAGGGCAGGGGGTCTCACTGAAGCTTTCTTT
CASSIRAGGLTEAFF
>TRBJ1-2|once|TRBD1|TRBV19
TGTGCCAGTAATTCCGGGACAGGGCAACACTATGGCTACACCTTC
CASNSGTGQHYGYTF
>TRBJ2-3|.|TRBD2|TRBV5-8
TGTGCCAGCAGCTTTAGCGGGGGGATTAGCACAGATACGCAGTATTTT
CASSFSGGISTDTQYF
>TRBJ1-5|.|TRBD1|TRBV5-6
TGTGCCAGCAGCACCCCCGGACAGGGGCGAAGCAATCAGCCCCAGCATTTT
CASSTPGQGRSNQPQHF
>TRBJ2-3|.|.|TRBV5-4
TGTGCCAGCAGCTCCAGGGTAAAGGGCACAGATACGCAGTATTTT
CASSSRVKGTDTQYF
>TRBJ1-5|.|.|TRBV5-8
TGTGCCAGCAGCTTGAGGGGTCAGCCCCAGCATTTT
CASSLRGQPQHF
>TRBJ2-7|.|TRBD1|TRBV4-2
TGTGCCAGCAGCAGAGGGACAGGGGGGGCCTACGAGCAGTACTTC
CASSRGTGGAYEQYF
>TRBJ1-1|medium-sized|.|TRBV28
TGTGCCAGCAGTTTGGCCCCGTCCACTGAAGCTTTCTTT
CASSLAPSTEAFF
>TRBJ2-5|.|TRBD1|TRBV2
TGTGCCAGCAGGGGGGGACAGGTTCAAGAGACCCAGTACTTC
CASRGGQVQETQYF
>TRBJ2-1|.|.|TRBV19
TGTGCCAGTATCGGTGACCAGAGGTCGTACAATGAGCAGTTCTTC
CASIGDQRSYNEQFF
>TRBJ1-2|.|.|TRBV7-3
TGTGCCAGCAGCTTAAACCGGGGGGGCGGGGGCTACACCTTC
CASSLNRGGGGYTF
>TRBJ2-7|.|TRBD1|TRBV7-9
TGTGCCAGCAGCTTAGTGGTCGGGGCAGGGGGTGGTTCCTACGAGCAGTACTTC
CASSLVVGAGGGSYEQYF
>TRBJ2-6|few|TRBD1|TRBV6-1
TGTGCCAGCAGTGAGTGGACAGGGGGGTCATCCTCTGGGGCCAACGTCCTGACTTTC
CASSEWTGGSSSGANVLTF
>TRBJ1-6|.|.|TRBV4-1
TGCGCCAGCAGCCAAAGGACGGACTCAAATAATAATTCACCCCTCCACTTT
CASSQRTDSNNNSPLHF
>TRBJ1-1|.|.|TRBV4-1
TGCGCCAGCAGCCAGCAGGATCCGGGATTGAACACTGAAGCTTTCTTT
CASSQQDPGLNTEAFF
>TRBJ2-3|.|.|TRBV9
TGTGCCAGCAGCGTAGTGGGAGAAGGTACGCAGTATTTT
CASSVVGEGTQYF
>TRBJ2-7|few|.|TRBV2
TGTGCCAGCAGTCCTGAGGGACTCAAACCCTACGAGCAGTACTTC
CASSPEGLKPYEQYF
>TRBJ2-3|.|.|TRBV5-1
TGCGCCAGCAGCTCACCGGGCACAGATACGCAGTATTTT
CASSSPGTDTQYF
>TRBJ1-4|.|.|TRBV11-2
TGTGCCAGCAGCTTGGGACTCCTTAATGAAAAACTGTTTTTT
CASSLGLLNEKLFF
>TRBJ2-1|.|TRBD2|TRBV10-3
TGTGCCATCAGACTAGCGGGGGGACCCAGCTCCTACAATGAGCAGTTCTTC
CAIRLAGGPSSYNEQFF
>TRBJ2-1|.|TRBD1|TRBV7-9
TGTGCCAGCAGCCTCCCTGGGGACAGGACTAATGAGCAGTTCTTC
CASSLPGDRTNEQFF
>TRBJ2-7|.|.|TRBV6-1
TGTGCCAGCAGTGCCAACAGTATCTCCTACGAGCAGTACTTC
CASSANSISYEQYF
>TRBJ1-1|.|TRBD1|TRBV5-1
TGCGCCAGCAGCCGATTTCAAAGGACAGGAGGAAACACTGAAGCTTTCTTT
CASSRFQRTGGNTEAFF